One and the same sample provided the 5 T cell receptor beta chains below, sequenced in a study of blood T cell repertoires in COVID-19. Sequenced by immunoSEQ multiplex PCR; TCRdb stores in-frame clones only, minus some. The sample yields 95,000 to 150,000 clones, just over 85% seen once. Source material: peripheral blood. All receptors derive from a man in his forties with acute or convalescent COVID-19.

The chain has TRBV4-2 and TRBJ2-1; 10 nucleotides align to TRBD2. V was pared by 3 bases and J by 0 bases, with 11 bases of the junction left unmatched. The CDR3 runs 19 residues. Germline-derived CDR1 and CDR2 are LGHNA and YNFKEQ. The CDR3 protein is CASSHNGQAGGSSYNEQFF. In nucleotides, the CDR3 is TGTGCCAGCAGCCATAACGGTCAAGCGGGAGGGAGCTCCTACAATGAGCAGTTCTTC.

This chain joins TRBV12-3 or TRBV12-4 and TRBJ1-2; no clear D gene. Trimming stripped 8 bases from V and 8 bases from J, with 15 bases between. The CDR3 is 12 residues long. CDR3 region: CASGRAQDGYTF. In DNA form, the CDR3 reads TGTGCCAGCGGGCGGGCGCAGGACGGCTACACCTTC.

This chain links TRBV12-1 with TRBJ2-7; TRBD2 was called by the table and not checked on the DNA. TRBV12-1 is a known pseudogene. This CDR3 is built from 15 residues. CDR3 residues: CASIGREGHRFEQYF. The CDR3 DNA reads TGTGCCAGCATCGGGCGGGAGGGCCATAGATTCGAGCAGTACTTC.

As DNA, the CDR3 is TGCAGTGCAAGCGACAGGGGCGGCTACACCTTC. The encoded protein is CSASDRGGYTF. J is TRBJ1-2 and V is TRBV20-1; TRBD1 aligns across 8 bases. The CDR3 sequence is 11 residues long. Germline V gene lookup returns CDR1 DFQATT and CDR2 SNEGSKA (reference sequence). The ends lost 6 bases at V and 8 bases at J; junction bases unmatched: 5.

CDR3 DNA sequence: TGTGCCATCAGTGAGTCGGGGCAGTCGGATGAAAAACTGTTTTTT. Translation: CAISESGQSDEKLFF. The chain uses TRBV10-3 and TRBJ1-4; a weak D match, TRBD1 (5 bases). The V end lost 0 bases, the J end lost 6 bases, and 11 bases lay between the germline ends. CDR3 length: 15 residues. The V gene's germline CDR1 is ENHRY and CDR2 SYGVKD.